Listed here are 15 T cell receptor beta chains from one sample, sequenced in a study of shared clonotypes between healthy human individuals. TCRdb keeps only in-frame clones here, not all; method: immunoSEQ multiplex PCR. Of over a million clones listed, 95% to 97% are singletons. The sequenced sample consisted of naive CD4+ T cells sorted from blood. As to subset: CD45RA+ positively selected. The receptors derive from a man aged 25 to 45 in good health.

The V call is TRBV9, the J call TRBJ2-1; D is possibly TRBD2 (5 bases). V was shortened by 0 bases and J by 0 bases, with 10 bases between the two germline ends. The CDR3 extends over 16 amino acids. The germline V gene encodes CDR1 SGDLS and CDR2 YYNGEE. This CDR3 is CASSVGTGSSYNEQFF. The CDR3 bases are TGTGCCAGCAGCGTAGGAACGGGAAGCTCCTACAATGAGCAGTTCTTC.

The chain links TRBV7-9 to TRBJ2-5; D gene uncertain. This CDR3 contains 14 residues. Deletions cut 6 bases from V and 2 bases from J, with 13 bases between. The germline V gene has CDR1 SEHNR and CDR2 FQNEAQ (reference sequence). Written as DNA, the CDR3 is TGTGCCAGCAGTCCAGGCGGCTGGCAAGAGACCCAGTACTTC. It encodes CASSPGGWQETQYF. Full variable domain (rest looked up from reference TRBV7-9 and TRBJ2-5): DTGVSQNPRHKITKRGQNVTFRCDPISEHNRLYWYRQTLGQGPEFLTYFQNEAQLEKSRLLSDRFSAERPKGSFSTLEIQRTEQGDSAMYLCASSPGGWQETQYFGPGTRLLVL.

The CDR3: CASSLESGPNEKLFF. Here the CDR3 DNA reads TGTGCCAGCAGCTTAGAGTCAGGCCCTAATGAAAAACTGTTTTTT. The rearrangement links TRBV7-2 to TRBJ1-4, with no clear D. The CDR3 is 15 amino acids. The V gene lost 1 base and the J gene lost 3 bases, with 9 bases spanning the gap. CDR1 SGHTA and CDR2 FQGNSA come from the germline V gene.

This clone was seen just once. The chain uses TRBV7-2 and TRBJ2-5; D call uncertain. V lost 8 bases and J 5 bases, leaving 15 bases between the germline ends. From germline, CDR1 is SGHTA and CDR2 FQGNSA. The CDR3 covers 13 residues. The CDR3 sequence is CASQLGLGETQYF. The CDR3 DNA is TGTGCCAGCCAGTTGGGGTTGGGCGAGACCCAGTACTTC.

V gene TRBV29-1 combines with J gene TRBJ2-5; TRBD1 matches 7 bases. Per germline, CDR1 SQVTM and CDR2 ANQGSEA. The CDR3 runs 12 residues. Unmatched junction bases numbered 7, after V lost 7 bases and J lost 5 bases. CDR3 loop: CSATGIRETQYF. As DNA, the CDR3 is TGCAGCGCGACAGGGATCCGGGAGACCCAGTACTTC.

This sequence joins TRBV7-9 and TRBJ1-3; D possibly corresponds to TRBD1 (5 bases). The CDR3 is 19 residues long. V dropped 2 bases and J dropped 3 bases, with 23 bases sitting between them. The V gene's germline CDR1 is SEHNR and CDR2 FQNEAQ (reference sequence). CDR3 sequence (DNA): TGTGCCAGCAGCTTACTCGCTCCATCAACCGGGGGGGTTGGAAACACCATATATTTT. Its protein is CASSLLAPSTGGVGNTIYF.

The chain is built from TRBV25-1 and TRBJ2-7; TRBD1 aligns across 7 bases. Germline lookup yields CDR1 MGHDK and CDR2 SYGVNS. V was clipped by 4 bases and J by 3 bases; unmatched bases: 0. This CDR3 region has 12 residues. The DNA for the CDR3 is TGTGCCAGCAGTGGACAGGGCTACGAGCAGTACTTC. Amino acid sequence: CASSGQGYEQYF.

This chain joins TRBV7-8 and TRBJ2-7; TRBD1 or TRBD2 may be the D gene (5 bases each). There are 14 residues in the CDR3. V gave up 5 bases and J gave up 4 bases, with 15 bases separating them. Germline CDR1 SGHVS, CDR2 FQNEAQ. The CDR3 loop reads CASSPLPGRYEQYF. The CDR3 nucleotides read TGTGCCAGCAGCCCGCTACCGGGACGTTACGAGCAGTACTTC.

The chain links TRBV6-5 to TRBJ1-1; 7 bases agree with TRBD1. The germline V gene encodes CDR1 MNHEY and CDR2 SVGAGI. V shed 5 bases and J 6 bases; nucleotides not matched to a gene: 9. The CDR3 length is 14 residues. The CDR3 nucleotides are TGTGCCAGCAGTCCCCTAACAGGGGTCCCTGAAGCTTTCTTT. Protein: CASSPLTGVPEAFF.

This chain links TRBV5-4 with TRBJ2-7, with D unresolved. Trimming cost V 0 bases and J 9 bases, with 13 bases left between them. CDR1 is SGHNT, CDR2 YYREEE, per germline (reference sequence). The CDR3 loop spans 13 amino acids. Here the CDR3 reads CASSLGALEPQYF. The CDR3 DNA reads TGTGCCAGCAGCTTGGGGGCCCTCGAACCGCAGTACTTC.

This clone was recorded once. The junction differs from germline at one of its ends, possibly a read error. The V gene is TRBV5-1, the J gene TRBJ2-1, with 16 bases that match TRBD2. This CDR3 has 19 amino acids. Germline V gene data show CDR1 as SGHRS and CDR2 as YFSETQ. The CDR3 DNA sequence: TGCGCCAGCAGCTTGGCCGGGACTAGCGGGAGGGCCTCCAACAATGAGCAGTTCTTC. This gives the protein CASSLAGTSGRASNNEQFF.

The chain couples TRBV14 to TRBJ2-3, with 10 bases lining up with TRBD2. Losses at the gene ends were 5 bases for V and 4 bases for J; bases not matched to a gene: 9. Germline loops: CDR1 SGHDN, CDR2 FVKESK. The CDR3 loop spans 16 amino acids. The CDR3 protein is CASSTDLAGVADTQYF. The CDR3 DNA sequence: TGTGCCAGCAGCACCGACCTAGCGGGAGTAGCAGATACGCAGTATTTT.

The rearrangement uses TRBV9 and TRBJ2-2, with 13 nucleotides matching TRBD2. The CDR3 consists of 16 residues. Per the germline V gene, CDR1 is SGDLS and CDR2 is YYNGEE. V lost 2 bases to trimming and J lost 4 bases; unmatched junction nucleotides: 2. The CDR3 DNA reads as TGTGCCAGCAGCGTGGGACTAGCGGGGCCCACCGGGGAGCTGTTTTTT. The encoded protein is CASSVGLAGPTGELFF.

J is TRBJ2-7 and V is TRBV5-1; 7 bases align to TRBD1. V gave up 4 bases and J gave up 1 base; unmatched junction bases: 8. This CDR3 is 15 amino acids long. Germline assignment: CDR1 SGHRS and CDR2 YFSETQ. CDR3 sequence reads: CASSLGTVQSYEQYF. The DNA of the CDR3 is TGCGCCAGCAGCCTAGGGACAGTCCAATCCTACGAGCAGTACTTC.

The V call is TRBV7-2, the J call TRBJ2-1; no clear D gene. This CDR3 comprises 11 residues. Germline V gene lookup returns CDR1 SGHTA and CDR2 FQGNSA. Trimming shortened V by 6 bases and J by 12 bases, and 12 bases separated the two germline ends. The CDR3 nucleotides read TGTGCCAGCAGTTCCCTGAAGGGGCAGTTCTTC. This sequence encodes CASSSLKGQFF.